This T cell receptor beta chain was observed in a study of cytomegalovirus exposure and HLA in healthy donors. General study findings and limits: Donor immune exposure was known only as CMV serostatus.

V was clipped by 6 bases and J by 0 bases, with 9 bases between them. The CDR3 has 13 amino acids. Germline V lookup: CDR1 SGHRS, CDR2 YFSETQ. Vbeta (60) and Jbeta (13) primers were used in the PCR. Profiled with immunoSEQ multiplex PCR; TCRdb holds only in-frame clones, not every one. The sample holds tens of thousands of clones. Concerning this clone: Antigen unknown.

The source is a male donor in good health and CMV-seronegative. The V and J genes are TRBV5-1 and TRBJ1-1; D gene uncertain. The sample taken for sequencing was PBMCs. The CDR3 spells CASNLAMNTEAFF. DNA of the CDR3: TGCGCCAGCAACCTAGCGATGAACACTGAAGCTTTCTTT.